The sample holds a few counts of the clone carrying this T cell receptor beta chain. Sequencing was performed with immunoSEQ multiplex PCR; in TCRdb, only in-frame clones are kept and a portion is missing. The sample shows about 82,000 clones, roughly 78% of them seen only once. Germline CDR1 and CDR2: LNHDA and SQIVND (reference sequence). CDR3 length: 14 amino acids. The trim removed 7 bases at V and 8 bases at J, leaving 11 bases unmatched. This sample was included in a study of blood T cell repertoires in COVID-19. About the research overall: Samples representing acute and convalescent COVID-19 were sourced from the United States, Italy and Spain.

Sequences were obtained from peripheral blood. The chain carries TRBV19 and TRBJ2-1; 7 bases match TRBD1. The receptor was derived from a man aged 45-60 years with active or convalescent COVID-19. CDR3 coding DNA: TGTGCCAGTACCGGCCGGCAGGGGGATTATGAGCAGTTCTTC. Protein sequence: CASTGRQGDYEQFF.